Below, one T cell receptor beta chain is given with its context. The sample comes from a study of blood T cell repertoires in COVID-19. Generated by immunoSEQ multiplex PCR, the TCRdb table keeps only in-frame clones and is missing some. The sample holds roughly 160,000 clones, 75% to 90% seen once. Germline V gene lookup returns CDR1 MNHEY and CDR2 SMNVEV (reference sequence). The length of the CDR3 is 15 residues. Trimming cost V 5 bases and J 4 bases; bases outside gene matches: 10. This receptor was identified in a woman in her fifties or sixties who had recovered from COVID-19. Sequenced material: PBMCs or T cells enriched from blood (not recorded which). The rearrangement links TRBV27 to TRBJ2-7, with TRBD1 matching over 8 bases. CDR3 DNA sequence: TGTGCCAGCAGTATTACCCGGGACAGGCCATACGAGCAGTACTTC. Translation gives CASSITRDRPYEQYF.